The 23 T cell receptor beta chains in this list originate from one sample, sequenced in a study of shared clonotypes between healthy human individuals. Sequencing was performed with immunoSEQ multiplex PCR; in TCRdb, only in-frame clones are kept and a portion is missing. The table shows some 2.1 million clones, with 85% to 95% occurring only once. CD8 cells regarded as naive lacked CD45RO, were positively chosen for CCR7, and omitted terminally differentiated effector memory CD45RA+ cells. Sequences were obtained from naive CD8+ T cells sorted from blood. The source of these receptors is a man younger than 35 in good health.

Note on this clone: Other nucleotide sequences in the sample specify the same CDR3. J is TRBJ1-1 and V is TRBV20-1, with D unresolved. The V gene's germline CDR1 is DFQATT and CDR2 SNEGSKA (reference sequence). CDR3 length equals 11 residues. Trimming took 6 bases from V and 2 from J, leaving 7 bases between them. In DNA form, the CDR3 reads TGCAGTGCCCCCCTTAACACTGAAGCTTTCTTT. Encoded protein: CSAPLNTEAFF.

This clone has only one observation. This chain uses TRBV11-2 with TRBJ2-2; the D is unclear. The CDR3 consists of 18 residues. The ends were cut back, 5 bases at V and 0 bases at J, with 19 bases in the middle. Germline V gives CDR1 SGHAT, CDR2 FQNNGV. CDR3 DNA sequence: TGTGCCAGCAGCCATTTATCCCCATATGTCGCGAACACCGGGGAGCTGTTTTTT. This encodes CASSHLSPYVANTGELFF. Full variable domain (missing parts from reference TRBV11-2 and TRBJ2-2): EAGVAQSPRYKIIEKRQSVAFWCNPISGHATLYWYQQILGQGPKLLIQFQNNGVVDDSQLPKDRFSAERLKGVDSTLKIQPAKLEDSAVYLCASSHLSPYVANTGELFFGEGSRLTVL.

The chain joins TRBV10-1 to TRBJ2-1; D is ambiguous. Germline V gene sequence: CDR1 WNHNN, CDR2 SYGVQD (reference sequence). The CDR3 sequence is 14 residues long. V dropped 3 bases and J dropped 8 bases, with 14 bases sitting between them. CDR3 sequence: CASSDGPPFDEQFF. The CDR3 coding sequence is TGCGCCAGCAGTGATGGCCCACCGTTCGATGAGCAGTTCTTC.

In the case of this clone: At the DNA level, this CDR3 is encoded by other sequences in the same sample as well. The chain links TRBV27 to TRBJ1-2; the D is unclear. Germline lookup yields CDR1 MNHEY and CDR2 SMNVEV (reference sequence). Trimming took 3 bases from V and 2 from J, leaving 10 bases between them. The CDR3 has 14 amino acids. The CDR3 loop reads CASSLLGSNYGYTF. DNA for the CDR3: TGTGCCAGCAGTTTGCTGGGATCAAACTATGGCTACACCTTC.

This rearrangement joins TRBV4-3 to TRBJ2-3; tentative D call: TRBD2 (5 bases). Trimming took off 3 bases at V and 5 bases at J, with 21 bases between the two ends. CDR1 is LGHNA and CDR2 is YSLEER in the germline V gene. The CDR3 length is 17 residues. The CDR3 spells CASSQSLDYFGGDTQYF. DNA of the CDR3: TGCGCCAGCAGCCAGAGTCTAGACTACTTCGGTGGAGATACGCAGTATTTT.

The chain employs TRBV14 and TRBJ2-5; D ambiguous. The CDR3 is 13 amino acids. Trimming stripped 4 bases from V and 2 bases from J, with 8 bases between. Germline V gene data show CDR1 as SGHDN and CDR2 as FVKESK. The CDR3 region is CASSLPSQETQYF. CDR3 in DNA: TGTGCCAGCAGCCTCCCTTCTCAAGAGACCCAGTACTTC.

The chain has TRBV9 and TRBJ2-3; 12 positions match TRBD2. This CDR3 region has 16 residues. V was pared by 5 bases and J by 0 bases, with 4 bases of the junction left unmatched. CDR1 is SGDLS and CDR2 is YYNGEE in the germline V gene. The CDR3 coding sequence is TGTGCCAGCAGTCGGGGGACTAGCGGGAGCACAGATACGCAGTATTTT. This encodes CASSRGTSGSTDTQYF.

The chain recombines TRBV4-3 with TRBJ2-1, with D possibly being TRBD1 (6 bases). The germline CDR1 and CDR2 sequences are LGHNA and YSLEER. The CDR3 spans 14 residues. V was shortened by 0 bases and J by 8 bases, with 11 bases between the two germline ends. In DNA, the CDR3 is TGCGCCAGCAGCCAAGAACTGGGGGCGGATGAGCAGTTCTTC. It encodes CASSQELGADEQFF.

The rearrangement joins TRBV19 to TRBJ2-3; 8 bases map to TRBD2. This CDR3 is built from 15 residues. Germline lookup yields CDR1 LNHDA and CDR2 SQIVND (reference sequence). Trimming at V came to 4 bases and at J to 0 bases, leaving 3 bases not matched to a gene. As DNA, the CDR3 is TGTGCCAGTAGTACGGGAGGGTCTAGCACAGATACGCAGTATTTT. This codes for CASSTGGSSTDTQYF.

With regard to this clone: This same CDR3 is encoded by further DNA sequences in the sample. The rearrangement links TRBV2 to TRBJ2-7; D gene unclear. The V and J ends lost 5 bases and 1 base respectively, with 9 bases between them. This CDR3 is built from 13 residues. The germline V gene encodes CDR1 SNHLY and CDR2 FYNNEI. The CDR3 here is CASSPTESYEQYF. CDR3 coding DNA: TGTGCCAGCAGTCCGACGGAGTCCTACGAGCAGTACTTC.

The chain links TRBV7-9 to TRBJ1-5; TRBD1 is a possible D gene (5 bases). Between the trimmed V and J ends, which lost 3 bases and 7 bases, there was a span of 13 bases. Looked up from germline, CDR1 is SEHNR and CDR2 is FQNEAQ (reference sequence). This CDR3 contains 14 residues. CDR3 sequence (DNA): TGTGCCAGCAGCTTCGCTGGGGGAGGACAGCCCCAGCATTTT. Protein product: CASSFAGGGQPQHF.

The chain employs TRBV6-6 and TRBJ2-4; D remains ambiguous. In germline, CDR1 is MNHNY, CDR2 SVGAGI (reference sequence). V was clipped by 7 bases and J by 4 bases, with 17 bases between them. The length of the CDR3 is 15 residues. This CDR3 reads CASMIFSPEKNIQYF. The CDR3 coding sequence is TGTGCCAGCATGATATTTAGCCCGGAAAAAAACATTCAGTACTTC.

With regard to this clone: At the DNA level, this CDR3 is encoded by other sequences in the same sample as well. As DNA, the CDR3 is TGTGCCAGCAGTTGGACAGGAGGCAATGAAAAACTGTTTTTT. This codes for CASSWTGGNEKLFF. The rearrangement uses TRBV27 and TRBJ1-4; 7 positions match TRBD1. The CDR3 is 14 residues long. Per germline, CDR1 MNHEY and CDR2 SMNVEV (reference sequence). The junction had 4 bases not matched to a gene; V was cut back by 4 bases and J by 5 bases.

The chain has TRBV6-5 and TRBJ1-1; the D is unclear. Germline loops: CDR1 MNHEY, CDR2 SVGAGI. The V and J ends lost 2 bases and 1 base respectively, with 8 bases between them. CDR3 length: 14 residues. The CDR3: CASSYEAENTEAFF. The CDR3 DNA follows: TGTGCCAGCAGTTACGAGGCGGAGAACACTGAAGCTTTCTTT.

CDR3 residues: CASSQSDRYTEAFF. The CDR3 DNA reads as TGCGCCAGCAGCCAATCGGACAGATACACTGAAGCTTTCTTT. This chain links TRBV4-3 with TRBJ1-1; D may be TRBD1 (6 bases). Germline-derived CDR1 and CDR2 are LGHNA and YSLEER. The CDR3 sequence is 14 residues long. The V end was cut by 2 bases, the J end by 3 bases, with 10 bases between.

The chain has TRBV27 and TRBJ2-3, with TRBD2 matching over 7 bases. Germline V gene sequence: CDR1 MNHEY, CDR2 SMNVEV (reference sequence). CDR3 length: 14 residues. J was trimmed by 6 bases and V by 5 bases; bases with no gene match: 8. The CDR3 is CASSVLAARDTQYF. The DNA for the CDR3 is TGTGCCAGCAGTGTCCTAGCGGCTAGGGATACGCAGTATTTT.

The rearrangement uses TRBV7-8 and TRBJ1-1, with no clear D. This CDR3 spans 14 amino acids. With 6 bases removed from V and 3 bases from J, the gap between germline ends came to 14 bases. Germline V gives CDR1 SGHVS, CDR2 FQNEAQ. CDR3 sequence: CASRMRGADTEAFF. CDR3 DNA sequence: TGTGCCAGCAGGATGCGGGGAGCGGACACTGAAGCTTTCTTT.

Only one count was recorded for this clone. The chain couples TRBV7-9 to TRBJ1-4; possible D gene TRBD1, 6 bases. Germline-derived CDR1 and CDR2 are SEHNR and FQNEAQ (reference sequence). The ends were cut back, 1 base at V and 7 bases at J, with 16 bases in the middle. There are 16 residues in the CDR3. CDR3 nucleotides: TGTGCCAGCAGCTTAGGGGTGGGGGCCGACGGTGAAAAACTGTTTTTT. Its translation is CASSLGVGADGEKLFF.

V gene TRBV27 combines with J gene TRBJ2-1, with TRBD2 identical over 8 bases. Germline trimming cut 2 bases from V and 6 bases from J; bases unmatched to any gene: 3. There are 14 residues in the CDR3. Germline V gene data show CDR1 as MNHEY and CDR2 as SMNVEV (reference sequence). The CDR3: CASSLSGGGNEQFF. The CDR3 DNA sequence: TGTGCCAGCAGTTTAAGCGGGGGTGGCAATGAGCAGTTCTTC.

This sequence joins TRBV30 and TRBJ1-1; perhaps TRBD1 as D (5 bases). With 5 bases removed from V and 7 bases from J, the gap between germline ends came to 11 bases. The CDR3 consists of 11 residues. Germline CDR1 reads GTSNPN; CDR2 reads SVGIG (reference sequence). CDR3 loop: CAWGWTNEAFF. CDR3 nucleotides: TGTGCCTGGGGTTGGACAAATGAAGCTTTCTTT.

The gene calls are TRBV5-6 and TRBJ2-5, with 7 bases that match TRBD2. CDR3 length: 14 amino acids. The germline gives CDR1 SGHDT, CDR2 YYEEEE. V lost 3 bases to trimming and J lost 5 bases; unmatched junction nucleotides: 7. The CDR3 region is CASSYGAGVETQYF. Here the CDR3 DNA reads TGTGCCAGCAGCTATGGGGCGGGGGTTGAGACCCAGTACTTC.

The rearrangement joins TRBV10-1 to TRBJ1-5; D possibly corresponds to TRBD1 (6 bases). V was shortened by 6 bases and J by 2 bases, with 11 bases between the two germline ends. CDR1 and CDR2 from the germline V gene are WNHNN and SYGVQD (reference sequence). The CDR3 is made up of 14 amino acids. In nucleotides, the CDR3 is TGCGCCAGCAGGGGGGGCCGGTGCAATCAGCCCCAGCATTTT. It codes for CASRGGRCNQPQHF.

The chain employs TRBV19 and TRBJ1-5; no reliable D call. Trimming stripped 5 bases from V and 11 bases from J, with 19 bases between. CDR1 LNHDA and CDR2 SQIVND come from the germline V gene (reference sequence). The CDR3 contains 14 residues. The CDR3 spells CASSGSTYVLTQHF. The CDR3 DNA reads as TGTGCCAGTAGTGGCTCGACATACGTATTGACCCAGCATTTT.